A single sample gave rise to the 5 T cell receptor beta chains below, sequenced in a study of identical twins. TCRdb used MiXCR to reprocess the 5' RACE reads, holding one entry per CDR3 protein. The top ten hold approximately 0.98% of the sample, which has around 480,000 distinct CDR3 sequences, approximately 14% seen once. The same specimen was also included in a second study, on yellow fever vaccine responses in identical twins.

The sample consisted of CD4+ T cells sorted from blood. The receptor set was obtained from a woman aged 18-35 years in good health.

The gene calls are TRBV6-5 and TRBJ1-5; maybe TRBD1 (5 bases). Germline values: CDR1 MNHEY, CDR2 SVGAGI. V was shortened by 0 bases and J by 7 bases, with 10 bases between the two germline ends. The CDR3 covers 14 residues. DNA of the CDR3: TGTGCCAGCAGTTACTCCCAGGGTGGCCAGCCCCAGCATTTT. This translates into CASSYSQGGQPQHF.

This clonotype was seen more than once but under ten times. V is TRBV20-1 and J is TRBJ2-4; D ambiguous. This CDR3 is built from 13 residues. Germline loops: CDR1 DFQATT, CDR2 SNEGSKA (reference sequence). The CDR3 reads CSTPQLAKNIQYF. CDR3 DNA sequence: TGCAGCACTCCCCAGCTAGCCAAAAACATTCAGTACTTC.

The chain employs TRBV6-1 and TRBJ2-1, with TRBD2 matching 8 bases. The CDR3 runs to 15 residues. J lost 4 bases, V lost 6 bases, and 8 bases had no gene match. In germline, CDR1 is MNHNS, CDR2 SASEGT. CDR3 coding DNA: TGTGCCAGCAGAGGACTAGCAAATTTATACAATGAGCAGTTCTTC. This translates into CASRGLANLYNEQFF.

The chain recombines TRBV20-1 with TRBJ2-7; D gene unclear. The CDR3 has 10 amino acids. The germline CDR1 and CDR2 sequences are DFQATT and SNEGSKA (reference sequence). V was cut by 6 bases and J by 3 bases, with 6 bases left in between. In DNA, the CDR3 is TGCAGTGCCCGACTCTACGAGCAGTACTTC. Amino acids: CSARLYEQYF.

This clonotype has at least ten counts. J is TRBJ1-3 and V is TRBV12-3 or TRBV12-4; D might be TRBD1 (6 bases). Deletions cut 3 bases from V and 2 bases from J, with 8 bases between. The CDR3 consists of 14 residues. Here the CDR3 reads CASSLSGAGNTIYF. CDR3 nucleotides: TGTGCCAGCAGTTTGTCAGGGGCTGGAAACACCATATATTTT.